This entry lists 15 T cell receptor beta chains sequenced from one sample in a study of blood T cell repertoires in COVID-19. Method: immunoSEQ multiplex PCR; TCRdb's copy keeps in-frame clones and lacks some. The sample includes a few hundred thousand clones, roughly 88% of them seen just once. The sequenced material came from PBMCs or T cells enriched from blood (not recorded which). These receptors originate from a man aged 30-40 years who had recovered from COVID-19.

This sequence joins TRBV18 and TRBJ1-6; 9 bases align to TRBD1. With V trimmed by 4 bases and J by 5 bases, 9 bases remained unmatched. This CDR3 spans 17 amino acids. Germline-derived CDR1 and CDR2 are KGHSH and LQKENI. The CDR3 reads CASSLNGDRGDNSPLHF. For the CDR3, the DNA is TGTGCCAGCTCACTAAACGGAGACAGGGGGGATAATTCACCCCTCCACTTT.

CDR3 sequence reads: CATTPPHGEGRYGYTF. The CDR3 bases are TGTGCCACCACCCCCCCGCATGGGGAGGGGAGGTATGGCTACACCTTC. The genes are TRBV24-1 and TRBJ1-2, with D perhaps TRBD1 (5 bases). Trimming took off 8 bases at V and 5 bases at J, with 23 bases between the two ends. CDR1 KGHDR and CDR2 SFDVKD come from the germline V gene. This CDR3 has 16 amino acids.

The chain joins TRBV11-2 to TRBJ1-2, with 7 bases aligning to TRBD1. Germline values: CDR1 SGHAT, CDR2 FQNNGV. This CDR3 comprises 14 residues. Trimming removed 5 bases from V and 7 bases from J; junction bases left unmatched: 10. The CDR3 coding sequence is TGTGCCAGCAGCCTCAGACAGGGTTGGCTTGGCTACACCTTC. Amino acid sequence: CASSLRQGWLGYTF.

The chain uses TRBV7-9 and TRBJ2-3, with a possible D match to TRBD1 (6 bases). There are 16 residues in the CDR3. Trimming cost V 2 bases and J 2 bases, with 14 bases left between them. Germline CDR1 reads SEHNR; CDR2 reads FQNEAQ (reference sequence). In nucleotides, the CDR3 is TGTGCCAGCAGCTTATACAGGGCGGAAACCACAGATACGCAGTATTTT. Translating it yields CASSLYRAETTDTQYF.

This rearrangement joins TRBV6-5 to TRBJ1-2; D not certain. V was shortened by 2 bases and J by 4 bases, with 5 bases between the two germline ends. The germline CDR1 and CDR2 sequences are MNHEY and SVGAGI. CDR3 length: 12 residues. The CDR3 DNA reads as TGTGCCAGCAGTTACGGCAGCTATGGCTACACCTTC. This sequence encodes CASSYGSYGYTF.

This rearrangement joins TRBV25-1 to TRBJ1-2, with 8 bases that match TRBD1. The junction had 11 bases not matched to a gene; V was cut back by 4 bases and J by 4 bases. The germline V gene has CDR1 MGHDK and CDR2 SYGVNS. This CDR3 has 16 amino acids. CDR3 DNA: TGTGCCAGCAGTGCTATTGGGAACAGGGGGGCCTATGGCTACACCTTC. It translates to CASSAIGNRGAYGYTF.

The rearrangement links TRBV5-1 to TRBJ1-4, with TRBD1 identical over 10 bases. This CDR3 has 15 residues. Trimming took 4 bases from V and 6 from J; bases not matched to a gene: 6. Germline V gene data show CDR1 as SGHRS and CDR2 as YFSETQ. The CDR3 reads CASSISGTGDEKLFF. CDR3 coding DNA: TGCGCCAGCAGCATATCCGGGACAGGGGATGAAAAACTGTTTTTT.

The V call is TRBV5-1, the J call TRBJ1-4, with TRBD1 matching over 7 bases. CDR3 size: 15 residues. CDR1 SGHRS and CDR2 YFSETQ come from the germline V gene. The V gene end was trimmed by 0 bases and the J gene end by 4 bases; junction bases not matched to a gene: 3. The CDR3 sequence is CASSLETGVNEKLFF. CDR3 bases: TGCGCCAGCAGCTTGGAAACAGGGGTTAATGAAAAACTGTTTTTT.

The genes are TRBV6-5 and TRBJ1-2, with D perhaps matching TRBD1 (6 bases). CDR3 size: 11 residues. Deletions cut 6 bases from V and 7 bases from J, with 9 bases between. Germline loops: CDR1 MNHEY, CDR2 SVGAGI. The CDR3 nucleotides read TGTGCCAGCAGACAGGGTGCTGGCTACACCTTC. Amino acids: CASRQGAGYTF.

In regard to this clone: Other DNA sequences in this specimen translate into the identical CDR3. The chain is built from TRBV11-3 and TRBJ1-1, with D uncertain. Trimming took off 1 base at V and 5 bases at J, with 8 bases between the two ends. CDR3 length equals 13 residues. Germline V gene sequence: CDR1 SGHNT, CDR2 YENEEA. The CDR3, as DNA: TGTGCCAGCAGCTTAGGGGCACGAACTGAAGCTTTCTTT. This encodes CASSLGARTEAFF.

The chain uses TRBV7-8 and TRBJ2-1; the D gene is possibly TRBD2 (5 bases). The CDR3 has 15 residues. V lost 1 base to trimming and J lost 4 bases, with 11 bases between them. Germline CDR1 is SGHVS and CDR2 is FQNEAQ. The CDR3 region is CASSLGARVYNEQFF. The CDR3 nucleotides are TGTGCCAGCAGCTTAGGGGCGCGGGTTTACAATGAGCAGTTCTTC.

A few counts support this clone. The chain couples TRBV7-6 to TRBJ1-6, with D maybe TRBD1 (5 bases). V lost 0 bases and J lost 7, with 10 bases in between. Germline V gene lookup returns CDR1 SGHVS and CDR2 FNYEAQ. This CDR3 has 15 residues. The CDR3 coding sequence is TGTGCCAGCAGCTTAGCGATGCAGGGAAATTCACCCCTCCACTTT. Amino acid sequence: CASSLAMQGNSPLHF.

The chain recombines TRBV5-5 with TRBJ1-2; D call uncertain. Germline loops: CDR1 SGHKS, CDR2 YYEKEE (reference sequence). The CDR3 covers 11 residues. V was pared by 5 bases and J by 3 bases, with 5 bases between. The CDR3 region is CASSADYGYTF. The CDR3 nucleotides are TGTGCCAGCAGTGCAGACTATGGCTACACCTTC.

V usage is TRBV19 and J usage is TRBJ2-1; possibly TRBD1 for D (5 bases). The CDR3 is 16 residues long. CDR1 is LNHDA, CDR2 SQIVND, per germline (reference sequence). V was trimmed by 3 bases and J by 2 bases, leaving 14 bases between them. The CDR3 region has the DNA TGTGCCAGTAGTATCCAGGGTGTCTTTACCTACAATGAGCAGTTCTTC. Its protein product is CASSIQGVFTYNEQFF. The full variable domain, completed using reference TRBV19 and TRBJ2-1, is DGGITQSPKYLFRKEGQNVTLSCEQNLNHDAMYWYRQDPGQGLRLIYYSQIVNDFQKGDIAEGYSVSREKKESFPLTVTSAQKNPTAFYLCASSIQGVFTYNEQFFGPGTRLTVL.

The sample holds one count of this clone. CDR3 sequence: CASRATGNSGNTIYF. The CDR3 DNA is TGCGCCAGCAGAGCGACAGGCAACTCTGGAAACACCATATATTTT. The rearrangement links TRBV5-1 to TRBJ1-3; D is possibly TRBD1 (6 bases). CDR1 and CDR2 (germline): SGHRS, YFSETQ. The V end was cut by 5 bases, the J end by 0 bases, with 12 bases between. This CDR3 has 15 residues.